These 2 T cell receptor beta chains were all obtained from the same sample, sequenced in a study of shared clonotypes between healthy human individuals. Produced via immunoSEQ multiplex PCR; TCRdb's table is partial and in-frame only. This sample has over 1.4 million clones; roughly 96% occur once, and the top ten carry approximately 1.1%. Input material: naive CD4+ T cells sorted from blood. Sample subset: CD45RA+ positively selected. These receptors were collected from a man between 25 and 39 years old in good health.

Worth noting for this clone: Other DNA sequences in this sample translate to the same CDR3. The chain recombines TRBV11-2 with TRBJ2-2; no reliable D call. CDR1 SGHAT and CDR2 FQNNGV come from the germline V gene. The CDR3 runs 14 residues. V lost 2 bases to trimming and J lost 0 bases, with 4 bases between them. CDR3 nucleotide sequence: TGTGCCAGCAGCTTAAGAGCGAACACCGGGGAGCTGTTTTTT. Amino acids: CASSLRANTGELFF.

The J gene is TRBJ2-1, the V gene TRBV28; perhaps TRBD2 as D (6 bases). In germline, CDR1 is MDHEN, CDR2 SYDVKM. This CDR3 spans 16 amino acids. V lost 6 bases, J lost 6 bases, and 21 bases lay in between. DNA for the CDR3: TGTGCCAGCAGCTCCCACACCGGTGGAGGGGTCAATGAGCAGTTCTTC. This codes for CASSSHTGGGVNEQFF.